These 21 T cell receptor beta chains were sequenced from one sample in a study of shared clonotypes between healthy human individuals. Sequencing used immunoSEQ multiplex PCR; TCRdb keeps in-frame clones, though not all of them. The sample holds about 2 million clones, about 95% seen once. Terminally differentiated effector memory CD45RA+ cells were excluded by CCR7 positive selection of CD45RO-negative cells. Sequenced: naive CD8+ T cells sorted from blood. The receptors were sampled from a man aged 18 to 29 in good health.

The V and J genes are TRBV7-9 and TRBJ2-1, with D perhaps being TRBD1 or TRBD2 (6 bases each). The germline V gene has CDR1 SEHNR and CDR2 FQNEAQ (reference sequence). The CDR3 totals 13 residues. V was shortened by 5 bases and J by 6 bases, with 11 bases between the two germline ends. In DNA form, the CDR3 reads TGTGCCAGCAGCCCTAGGGGGGCCAATGAGCAGTTCTTC. This sequence encodes CASSPRGANEQFF.

The V gene is TRBV5-1, the J gene TRBJ2-7, with D perhaps being TRBD1 or TRBD2 (5 bases each). The CDR3 sequence is 15 residues long. The germline V gene encodes CDR1 SGHRS and CDR2 YFSETQ. The V gene lost 5 bases and the J gene lost 6 bases, with 21 bases spanning the gap. CDR3 residues: CASSYEGWSILEQYF. The CDR3 nucleotides are TGCGCCAGCAGTTACGAGGGGTGGTCGATCCTCGAGCAGTACTTC. Full variable domain (missing parts from reference TRBV5-1 and TRBJ2-7): KAGVTQTPRYLIKTRGQQVTLSCSPISGHRSVSWYQQTPGQGLQFLFEYFSETQRNKGNFPGRFSGRQFSNSRSEMNVSTLELGDSALYLCASSYEGWSILEQYFGPGTRLTVT.

V is TRBV5-4 and J is TRBJ1-2, with TRBD1 matching 7 bases. The CDR3 sequence is 14 residues long. The germline CDR1 and CDR2 sequences are SGHNT and YYREEE (reference sequence). J lost 6 bases, V lost 0 bases, and 5 bases had no gene match. The CDR3 nucleotides are TGTGCCAGCAGCTTGGGAGGGGGCGGTAATGGCTACACCTTC. Translating gives CASSLGGGGNGYTF.

This clone was seen just once. The chain is built from TRBV5-6 and TRBJ2-7, with D uncertain. CDR3 length: 13 residues. Germline CDR1 SGHDT, CDR2 YYEEEE. V shed 4 bases and J shed 0 bases, with 8 bases lying between them. This chain's CDR3 is CASSTQVSYEQYF. As DNA, the CDR3 is TGTGCCAGCAGCACCCAAGTCTCCTACGAGCAGTACTTC. Full variable domain (outside the CDR3, taken from reference TRBV5-6 and TRBJ2-7): DAGVTQSPTHLIKTRGQQVTLRCSPKSGHDTVSWYQQALGQGPQFIFQYYEEEERQRGNFPDRFSGHQFPNYSSELNVNALLLGDSALYLCASSTQVSYEQYFGPGTRLTVT.

This chain connects TRBV10-3 to TRBJ1-1, with D perhaps TRBD1 (5 bases). V dropped 0 bases and J dropped 1 base, with 15 bases sitting between them. Per the germline V gene, CDR1 is ENHRY and CDR2 is SYGVKD. The CDR3 runs to 17 residues. CDR3 nucleotides: TGTGCCATCAGTGAGTCGGGGACCTTTAGGGAGAACACTGAAGCTTTCTTT. Protein sequence: CAISESGTFRENTEAFF.

This chain uses TRBV27 with TRBJ1-3; D unclear. The germline CDR1 and CDR2 sequences are MNHEY and SMNVEV (reference sequence). The V end was cut by 5 bases, the J end by 4 bases, with 12 bases between. The CDR3 is 14 residues long. Written as DNA, the CDR3 is TGTGCCAGCAGTCCGGTAGGCGGAGGAAACACCATATATTTT. It encodes CASSPVGGGNTIYF.

Points on this clone: Other DNA sequences in the sample encode the same CDR3. This chain uses TRBV7-2 with TRBJ2-7; D is possibly TRBD2 (6 bases). There are 14 residues in the CDR3. Germline V gene data show CDR1 as SGHTA and CDR2 as FQGNSA. Deletions cut 5 bases from V and 3 bases from J, with 14 bases between. The CDR3: CASSPQGGDYEQYF. CDR3 DNA sequence: TGTGCCAGCAGCCCGCAGGGCGGGGACTACGAGCAGTACTTC.

As to this clone: At one boundary the junction diverges from the germline segment, which might be a read error. The chain is built from TRBV2 and TRBJ2-1; weak D call: TRBD2 (6 bases). The germline gives CDR1 SNHLY, CDR2 FYNNEI. CDR3 length: 14 residues. The CDR3 DNA reads TGTGCCAGCAATGAACTAGCTACTTACAATGAGCAGTTCTTC. The encoded protein is CASNELATYNEQFF.

The chain employs TRBV11-3 and TRBJ2-1, with unresolved D. CDR1 is SGHNT and CDR2 is YENEEA in the germline V gene. The CDR3 totals 13 residues. The V end was cut by 0 bases, the J end by 5 bases, with 5 bases between. CDR3 residues: CASSLENDNEQFF. Here the CDR3 DNA reads TGTGCCAGCAGCTTAGAGAACGACAATGAGCAGTTCTTC.

This clone was detected only once. The sample holds other DNA sequences that translate to the same CDR3. V is TRBV5-6 and J is TRBJ1-1; D gene unclear. V was pared by 2 bases and J by 1 base, with 9 bases between. Germline V lookup: CDR1 SGHDT, CDR2 YYEEEE. The CDR3 is made up of 14 amino acids. The CDR3 DNA follows: TGTGCCAGCAGCTTTTCCGGATCGAACACTGAAGCTTTCTTT. Its translation is CASSFSGSNTEAFF.

The gene calls are TRBV7-9 and TRBJ2-3; D gene unclear. Germline V gene lookup returns CDR1 SEHNR and CDR2 FQNEAQ (reference sequence). Between the trimmed V and J ends, which lost 3 bases and 0 bases, there was a span of 13 bases. This CDR3 contains 16 residues. The CDR3: CASSFSSLRSTDTQYF. CDR3 nucleotide sequence: TGTGCCAGCAGCTTTTCATCCCTCCGGAGCACAGATACGCAGTATTTT.

This clone was found a few times. The chain couples TRBV6-6 to TRBJ1-5; 9 bases are shared with TRBD1. With V trimmed by 7 bases and J by 4 bases, 2 bases remained unmatched. The CDR3 is 13 residues long. From germline, CDR1 is MNHNY and CDR2 SVGAGI (reference sequence). The CDR3, as DNA: TGTGCCAGCAACGGACAGGGGAATCAGCCCCAGCATTTT. Translation: CASNGQGNQPQHF.

With regard to this clone: An end of the junction differs from the germline gene, which may be a read error. The same CDR3 arises from other DNA sequences in this sample as well. The chain is built from TRBV7-2 and TRBJ2-7; no firm D call. The germline gives CDR1 SGHTA, CDR2 FQGNSA. This CDR3 spans 14 amino acids. The CDR3 coding sequence is TGTGCCAGCAGCTCTGGGATTATACTTTACGAGCAGTATTTC. Protein sequence: CASSSGIILYEQYF. Complete variable domain (other parts from reference TRBV7-2 and TRBJ2-7): GAGVSQSPSNKVTEKGKDVELRCDPISGHTALYWYRQSLGQGLEFLIYFQGNSAPDKSGLPSDRFSAERTGGSVSTLTIQRTQQEDSAVYLCASSSGIILYEQYFGPGTRLTVT.

Comment on this clone: This sequence may be a read error, since a much larger clone differs from it by one base. The same CDR3 can be traced to other DNA sequences in this sample. This sequence joins TRBV6-5 and TRBJ1-1; D is uncertain. V lost 2 bases to trimming and J lost 2 bases, with 3 bases between them. The CDR3 consists of 12 residues. Germline lookup yields CDR1 MNHEY and CDR2 SVGAGI. The CDR3, as DNA: TGTGCCAGCAGTTACAGCAACACTGAAGCTTTCTTT. It is translated as CASSYSNTEAFF.

The chain carries TRBV5-6 and TRBJ1-2, with D unclear. This CDR3 region has 12 residues. Trimming pared 4 bases from V and 3 bases from J, leaving 7 bases between. Germline assignment: CDR1 SGHDT and CDR2 YYEEEE. CDR3 DNA sequence: TGTGCCAGCAGCGCGGAGGACTATGGCTACACCTTC. This gives the protein CASSAEDYGYTF.

The chain has TRBV7-3 and TRBJ2-2; 9 bases agree with TRBD1. After removal of 2 bases from V and 7 bases from J, the junction contained 5 bases not matched to a gene. Germline loops: CDR1 SGHTA, CDR2 FQGTGA. This CDR3 contains 15 residues. This CDR3 is CASSLWGQGGGELFF. The CDR3 DNA is TGTGCCAGCAGCTTATGGGGACAGGGTGGCGGGGAGCTGTTTTTT.

Comments on this clone: The same CDR3 arises from other DNA sequences in this sample as well. The CDR3 nucleotides are TGTGCCTGGACAGGGCCCTACGAGCAGTACTTC. Translation gives CAWTGPYEQYF. The V gene is TRBV30, the J gene TRBJ2-7; D is perhaps TRBD1 (5 bases). This CDR3 spans 11 amino acids. The germline V and J ends were trimmed by 4 bases and 2 bases, with 6 bases remaining between them. Germline-derived CDR1 and CDR2 are GTSNPN and SVGIG (reference sequence).

This clone was observed once. This chain connects TRBV30 to TRBJ1-1; D unresolved. The V end lost 4 bases, the J end lost 1 base, and 10 bases lay between the germline ends. This CDR3 has 13 residues. CDR1 and CDR2 (germline): GTSNPN, SVGIG (reference sequence). CDR3 bases: TGTGCCTGGACACCGGTAGGGAACACTGAAGCTTTCTTT. It encodes CAWTPVGNTEAFF.

This chain joins TRBV27 and TRBJ1-2; 7 bases map to TRBD1. J lost 3 bases, V lost 6 bases, and 19 bases had no gene match. The CDR3 length is 18 residues. Germline CDR1 and CDR2: MNHEY and SMNVEV (reference sequence). The CDR3 DNA follows: TGTGCCAGCAGACCATGGAAAAGTACAGGGGAGGAGGACTATGGCTACACCTTC. The encoded protein is CASRPWKSTGEEDYGYTF.

This chain links TRBV5-6 with TRBJ2-7; 11 bases fit TRBD2. J gave up 4 bases and V 0 bases, and 3 bases lay outside the gene matches. The germline CDR1 and CDR2 sequences are SGHDT and YYEEEE. CDR3 length: 15 amino acids. The CDR3 reads CASSLGLAGRYEQYF. CDR3 in DNA: TGTGCCAGCAGCTTGGGACTAGCGGGACGATACGAGCAGTACTTC.

Details on this clone: This sample includes further DNA sequences coding for the same CDR3. This CDR3 is CASSVEGETQYF. The CDR3 nucleotides read TGTGCCAGCAGCGTAGAAGGAGAGACCCAGTACTTC. This rearrangement joins TRBV9 to TRBJ2-5; D remains unclear. The CDR3 has 12 amino acids. V lost 0 bases to trimming and J lost 4 bases, with 4 bases between them. Germline V CDR1 and CDR2: SGDLS, YYNGEE.